This paragraph reports one T cell receptor (beta chain). What antigen it recognizes has not been identified. Base qualities are not at hand, and no much larger clone is one base apart. The data were produced on an Illumina HiSeq 1500. The public reads were reanalyzed by TCRdb: fastp trimming at Q25, MiXCR alignment, in-frame beta chains only. Entries are consolidated by CDR3 protein sequence, retaining the most common genes and DNA. The sample table shows 450,000 to 600,000 distinct CDR3 sequences, and more than 30% are seen once. The biggest ten clones account for roughly 16% of the sample. The source of the sample is a study of T cell repertoires in cytomegalovirus infection (dated by TCRdb to the late 2010s). Study-level background: The peptide stimulations were aimed at well-studied HLA-B-restricted epitopes as well as recently identified HLA-C-restricted CMV epitopes, whose presentation resists viral immunomodulation. Donor HLA type was relevant to the analysis, because carriage of CMV infection together with the matching HLA type was indicated by public TCR beta signatures.

Including cysteine and phenylalanine, the CDR3 has 15 amino acids. Of the read, only the CDR3 DNA is kept; its 45 bases are in frame from base 1. Based on the germline V gene, the CDR1 and CDR2 sequences are LGHNA and YSLEER. V is reduced by 4 bases and J by 3 bases, leaving a spacing of 14 bases between them. The sample's treatment or condition label is to be understood as: in vitro stimulation with specific CMV peptide epitopes to enrich CMV-specific T cells. Paper-wide results and their limitations: The ex vivo response was dominated by HLA-C-restricted CMV-specific TCR beta clonotypes, and the single most frequent clonotype in two of eight donors was supplied by these HLA-C-restricted clonotypes. In both this cohort and an independent cohort of 350 to 400 donors, the cumulative frequency of public TCR beta family members distinguished carriers of CMV infection plus the relevant HLA type.

The clonotype was recovered from a human donor in good health (CMV status not recorded). Some clones in this sample may be carry-over from other donors' samples. The rearrangement joined TRBV4-3 to TRBJ2-3, with a tentative D gene TRBD1 over 6 matching bases. Sample: cultured PBMCs, taken from culture after CMV antigen stimulation. At the DNA level, the sequence is TGCGCCAGCAGCCGAGGGGGTTTTGCGACAGATACGCAGTATTTT. The translation is CASSRGGFATDTQYF.